The following is a T cell receptor (beta chain) sequence with its context. Its antigen is unidentified. These data are taken from a study of yellow fever vaccine responses in identical twins. TCRdb redid the calling of the RT-PCR reads with MiXCR, one entry per CDR3 protein. The sample lists about 17,000 distinct CDR3 sequences; roughly 75% were seen once. Germline V gives CDR1 LGHNA, CDR2 YSLEER. The CDR3 totals 15 residues. V was cut by 1 base and J by 5 bases, with 14 bases left in between. The study, taken as a whole, reports: A vaccine T cell response that seemed partly convergent and partly personalized was reported in twins.

The TCR sequence derives from a young woman who received the yellow fever vaccine. The sequences come from T cells from blood (PBMCs), unsorted or a sorted subset (not recorded which), collected before or after yellow fever vaccination (not recorded which). J is TRBJ2-5 and V is TRBV4-3; no definite D call. CDR3 loop: CASSQGWADGETQYF. In DNA form, the CDR3 reads TGCGCCAGCAGCCAAGGGTGGGCAGATGGGGAGACCCAGTACTTC.